This TCR beta chain stems from a study of T cell repertoires in cytomegalovirus infection (dated by TCRdb to the late 2010s). Study-wide context: Because public TCR beta signatures pointed to carriage of CMV infection together with the matching HLA type, the HLA type of each donor mattered for the analysis.

As to this clonotype: It lacks a known antigen. No base-level quality is on record; no much larger clone is a single base apart.

Overall results and qualifications from the work: In both this cohort and an independent 352-donor cohort, the cumulative frequency of public TCR beta family members distinguished carriers of CMV infection plus the relevant HLA type. In the ex vivo response, HLA-C-restricted CMV-specific TCR beta clonotypes were dominant, and in two of eight donors the single most frequent clonotype came from this HLA-C-restricted group.

The germline V gene yields MNHEY for CDR1 and SVGEGT for CDR2. V is trimmed back by 7 bases and J by 1 base, and the junction contains 12 bases that no gene match accounts for. The CDR3 starts with the cysteine, ends with the phenylalanine, and has 17 residues. Left in the record is the CDR3 DNA by itself, 51 bases read in frame from the first base. Sequenced using an Illumina HiSeq 1500. In TCRdb, the public reads were trimmed at Q25 with fastp and aligned with MiXCR, with productive beta chains retained. Rows are combined by CDR3 protein, so each entry shows the most common genes and DNA. In all, the sample holds about 360,000 distinct CDR3 sequences, and 15% to 20% of those were seen once. The ten largest account for around 9.3% of the sample.

This receptor was identified in a human donor in good health (CMV status not recorded). Some clones in this sample may be carry-over from other donors' samples. This chain joins TRBV6-2 or TRBV6-3 to TRBJ1-1; 10 bases in the middle match TRBD1. The specimen was PBMCs. The nucleotides are TGTGCCAGCACCCGGCCTCCCGGGACAGGGGAGAACACTGAAGCTTTCTTT. This is translated as CASTRPPGTGENTEAFF.